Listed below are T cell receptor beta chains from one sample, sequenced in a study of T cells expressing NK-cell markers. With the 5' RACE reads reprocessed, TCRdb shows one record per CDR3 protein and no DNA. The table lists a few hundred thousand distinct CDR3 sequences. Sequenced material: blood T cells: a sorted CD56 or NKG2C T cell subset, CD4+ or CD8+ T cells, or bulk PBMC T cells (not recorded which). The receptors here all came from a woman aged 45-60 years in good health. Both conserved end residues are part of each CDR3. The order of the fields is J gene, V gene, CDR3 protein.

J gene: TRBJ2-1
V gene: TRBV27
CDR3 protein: CASSRPAGEQFF

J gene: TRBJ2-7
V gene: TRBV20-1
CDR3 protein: CSARVGGRRGYEQYF

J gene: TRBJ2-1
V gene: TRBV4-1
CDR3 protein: CASSPAGGTYNEQFF

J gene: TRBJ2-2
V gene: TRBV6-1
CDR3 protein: CASRVPGRPNTGELFF

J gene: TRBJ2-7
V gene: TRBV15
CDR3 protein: CATSREQTSYEQYF

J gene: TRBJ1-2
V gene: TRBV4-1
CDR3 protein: CASSRAPGQTNYGYTF

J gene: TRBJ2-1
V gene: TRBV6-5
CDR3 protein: CASSYSAEQFF

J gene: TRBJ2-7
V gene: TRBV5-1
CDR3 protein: CASSITPGLAGPYEQYF

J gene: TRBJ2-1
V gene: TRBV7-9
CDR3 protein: CASSSVGGGSSNEQFF

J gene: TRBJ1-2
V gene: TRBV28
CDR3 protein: CASIPPGRGGYGYTF

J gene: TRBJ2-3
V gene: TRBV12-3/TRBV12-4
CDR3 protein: CASSLISRADTQYF

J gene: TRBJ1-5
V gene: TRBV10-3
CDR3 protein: CAISQDRQGGQPQHF

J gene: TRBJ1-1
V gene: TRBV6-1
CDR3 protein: CASSPHVAPTEAFF

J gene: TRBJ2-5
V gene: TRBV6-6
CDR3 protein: CASTPLAGVGETQYF

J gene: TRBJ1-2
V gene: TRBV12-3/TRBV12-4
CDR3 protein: CASSRLGGYTF

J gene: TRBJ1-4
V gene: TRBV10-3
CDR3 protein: CAFRGKSSTNEKLFF

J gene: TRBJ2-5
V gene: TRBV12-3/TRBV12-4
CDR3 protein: CATRGKQQETQYF

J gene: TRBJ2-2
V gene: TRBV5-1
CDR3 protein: CASSLVTGNTGELFF

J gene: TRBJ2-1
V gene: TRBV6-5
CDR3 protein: CASSYLTGLNNEQFF

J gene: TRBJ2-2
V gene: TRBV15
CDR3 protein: CATSRVGGDGELFF

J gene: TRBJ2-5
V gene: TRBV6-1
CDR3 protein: CASSEARASRETQYF

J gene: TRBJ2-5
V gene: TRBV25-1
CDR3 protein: CASSEDRLQETQYF

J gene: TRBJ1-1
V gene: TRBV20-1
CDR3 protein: CSARDLAGGRSGVMNTEAFF

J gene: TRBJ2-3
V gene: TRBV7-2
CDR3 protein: CASSLRTLFLTDTQYF

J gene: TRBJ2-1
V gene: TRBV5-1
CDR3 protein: CASSVEGTRGREQFF

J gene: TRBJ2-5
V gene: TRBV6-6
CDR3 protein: CASSTSAGVFETQYF

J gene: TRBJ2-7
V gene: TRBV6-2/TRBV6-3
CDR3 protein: CASSSSGTSWEQYF

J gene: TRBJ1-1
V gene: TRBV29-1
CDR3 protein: CSVEERRNTEAFF

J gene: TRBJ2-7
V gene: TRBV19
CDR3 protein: CAGLLEGIFYEQYF